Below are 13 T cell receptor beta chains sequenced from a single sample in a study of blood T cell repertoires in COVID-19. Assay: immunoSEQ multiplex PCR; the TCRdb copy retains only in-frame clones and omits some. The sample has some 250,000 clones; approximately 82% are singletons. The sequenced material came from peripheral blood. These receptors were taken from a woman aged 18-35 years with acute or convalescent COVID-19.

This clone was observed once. CDR3 sequence reads: CASSYEMNTEAFF. CDR3 sequence (DNA): TGTGCCAGCAGTTATGAGATGAACACTGAAGCTTTCTTT. The V call is TRBV6-2 or TRBV6-3, the J call TRBJ1-1; D uncertain. Trimming stripped 3 bases from V and 0 bases from J, with 5 bases between. The CDR3 is 13 amino acids. The germline gives CDR1 MNHEY, CDR2 SVGEGT.

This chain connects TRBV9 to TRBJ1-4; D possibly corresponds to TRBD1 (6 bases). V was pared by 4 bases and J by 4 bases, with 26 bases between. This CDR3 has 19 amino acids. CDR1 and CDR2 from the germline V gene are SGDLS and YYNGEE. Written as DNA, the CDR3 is TGTGCCAGCAGCCCTAGGCCCAAAATACAGGGCCCAGGTAATGAAAAACTGTTTTTT. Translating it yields CASSPRPKIQGPGNEKLFF. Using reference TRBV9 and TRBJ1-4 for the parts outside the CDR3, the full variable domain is DSGVTQTPKHLITATGQRVTLRCSPRSGDLSVYWYQQSLDQGLQFLIQYYNGEERAKGNILERFSAQQFPDLHSELNLSSLELGDSALYFCASSPRPKIQGPGNEKLFFGSGTQLSVL.

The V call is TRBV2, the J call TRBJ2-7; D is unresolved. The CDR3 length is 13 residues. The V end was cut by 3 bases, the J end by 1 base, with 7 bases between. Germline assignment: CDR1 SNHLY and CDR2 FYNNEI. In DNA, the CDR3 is TGTGCCAGCAGTGATCACAGTTCCTACGAGCAGTACTTC. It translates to CASSDHSSYEQYF.

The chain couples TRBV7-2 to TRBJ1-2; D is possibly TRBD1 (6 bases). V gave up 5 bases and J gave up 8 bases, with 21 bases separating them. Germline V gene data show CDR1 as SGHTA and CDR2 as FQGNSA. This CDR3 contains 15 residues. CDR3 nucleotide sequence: TGTGCCAGCAGCCCCGGGACGCGGGGGGGCAGCGGCTACACCTTC. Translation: CASSPGTRGGSGYTF.

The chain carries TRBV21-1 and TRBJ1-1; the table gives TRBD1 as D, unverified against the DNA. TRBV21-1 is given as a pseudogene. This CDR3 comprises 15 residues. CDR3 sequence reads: CASSSTGQGNPEAFF. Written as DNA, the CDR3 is TGTGCCAGCAGCAGTACGGGACAGGGAAATCCTGAAGCTTTCTTT.

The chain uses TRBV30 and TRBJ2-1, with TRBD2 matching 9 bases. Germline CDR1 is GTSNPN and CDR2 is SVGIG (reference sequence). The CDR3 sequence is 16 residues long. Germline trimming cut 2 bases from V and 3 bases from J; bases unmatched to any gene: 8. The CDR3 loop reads CAWSPSRLADYNEQFF. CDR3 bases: TGTGCCTGGAGTCCTAGCCGACTAGCGGACTACAATGAGCAGTTCTTC.

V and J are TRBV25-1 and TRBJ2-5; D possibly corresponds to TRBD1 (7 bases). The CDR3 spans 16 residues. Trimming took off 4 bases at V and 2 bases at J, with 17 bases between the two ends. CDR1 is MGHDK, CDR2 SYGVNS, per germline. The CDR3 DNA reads TGTGCCAGCAGTGCTGGGGGGACAGAGATACAAGAGACCCAGTACTTC. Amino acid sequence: CASSAGGTEIQETQYF.

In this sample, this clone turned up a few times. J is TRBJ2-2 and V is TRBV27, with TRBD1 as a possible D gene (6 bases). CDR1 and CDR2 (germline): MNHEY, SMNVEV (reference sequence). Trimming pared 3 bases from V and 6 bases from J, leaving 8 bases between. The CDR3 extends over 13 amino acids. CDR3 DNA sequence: TGTGCCAGCAGTTTCAACAGGGCCGGGGAGCTGTTTTTT. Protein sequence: CASSFNRAGELFF.

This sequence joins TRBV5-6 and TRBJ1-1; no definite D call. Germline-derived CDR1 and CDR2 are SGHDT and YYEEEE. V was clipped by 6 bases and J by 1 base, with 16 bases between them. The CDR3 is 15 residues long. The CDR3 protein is CASIPGSAENTEAFF. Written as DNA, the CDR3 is TGTGCCAGCATACCGGGGTCCGCAGAGAACACTGAAGCTTTCTTT.

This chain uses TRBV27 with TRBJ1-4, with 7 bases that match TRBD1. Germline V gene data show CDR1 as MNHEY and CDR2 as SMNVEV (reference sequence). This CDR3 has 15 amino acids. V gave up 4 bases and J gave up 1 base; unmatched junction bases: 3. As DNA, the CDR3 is TGTGCCAGCAGTTCCCACAGGGGAACTAATGAAAAACTGTTTTTT. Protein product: CASSSHRGTNEKLFF.

CDR3 DNA sequence: TGTGCCAGCAGCCCCCAGGGCCAGCGCAATCAGCCCCAGCATTTT. Translating it yields CASSPQGQRNQPQHF. This chain links TRBV7-9 with TRBJ1-5; possible D gene TRBD1, 5 bases. CDR1 and CDR2 (germline): SEHNR, FQNEAQ (reference sequence). V lost 5 bases to trimming and J lost 2 bases, with 13 bases between them. CDR3 size: 15 residues.

The CDR3 loop is CASSFLAGGGDTQYF. In DNA form, the CDR3 reads TGTGCCAGCAGCTTCCTAGCGGGAGGAGGAGATACGCAGTATTTT. This sequence joins TRBV27 and TRBJ2-3; 11 bases are shared with TRBD2. Germline V gene data show CDR1 as MNHEY and CDR2 as SMNVEV (reference sequence). This CDR3 comprises 15 residues. V was clipped by 6 bases and J by 5 bases; unmatched bases: 7.

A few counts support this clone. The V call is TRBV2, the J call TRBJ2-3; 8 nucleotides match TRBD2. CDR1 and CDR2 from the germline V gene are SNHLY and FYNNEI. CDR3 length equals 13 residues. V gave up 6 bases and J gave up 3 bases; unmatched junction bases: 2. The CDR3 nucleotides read TGTGCCAGCAGACTAGCGGAAACAGATACGCAGTATTTT. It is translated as CASRLAETDTQYF.